The 19 T cell receptor beta chains presented below share a single source sample, sequenced in a study of T cells in Graves' hyperthyroidism and ophthalmopathy. RNA transcripts provided the source from which TCR beta CDR3 regions were amplified. HTBI primers were the set used in a first-round RT-PCR of the TCR CDR3. TCRdb re-called the multiplex PCR reads with MiXCR, one entry per CDR3 protein. The sample yields over 400,000 distinct CDR3 sequences, about 20% seen once. The sequencing sample was made of blood. The source of these receptors is a woman aged 70-85 years with Graves' ophthalmopathy.

The J gene is TRBJ1-6, the V gene TRBV6-1, with D perhaps TRBD1 (5 bases). The V and J ends lost 8 bases and 7 bases respectively, with 9 bases between them. Germline values: CDR1 MNHNS, CDR2 SASEGT. CDR3 length: 12 amino acids. The CDR3 DNA follows: TGTGCCAGCCAGCAGGGAAATTCACCCCTCCACTTT. Translated: CASQQGNSPLHF.

In this sample, this clonotype turned up a few times. This chain uses TRBV6-1 with TRBJ2-1, with D tentatively TRBD1 (6 bases). Per germline, CDR1 MNHNS and CDR2 SASEGT. This CDR3 region has 18 residues. Trimming removed 6 bases from V and 0 bases from J, with 21 bases in between. CDR3 DNA sequence: TGTGCCAGCAGGCCCTTGCAGGGGCTTAGGAGCTCCTACAATGAGCAGTTCTTC. Translated, it gives CASRPLQGLRSSYNEQFF.

This clonotype has at least ten counts. The chain combines TRBV28 with TRBJ1-2; D is undetermined. Between the trimmed V and J ends, which lost 6 bases and 4 bases, there was a span of 9 bases. CDR1 MDHEN and CDR2 SYDVKM come from the germline V gene. This CDR3 region has 12 residues. The DNA for the CDR3 is TGTGCCAGCAGCGCAGCTTCCTATGGCTACACCTTC. This encodes CASSAASYGYTF.

The chain couples TRBV30 to TRBJ1-5; D unresolved. Deletions cut 2 bases from V and 6 bases from J, with 8 bases between. From germline, CDR1 is GTSNPN and CDR2 SVGIG (reference sequence). CDR3 length: 12 amino acids. In DNA, the CDR3 is TGTGCCTGGAGTTATGTGAGTCAGCCCCAGCATTTT. This encodes CAWSYVSQPQHF.

The V and J genes are TRBV10-3 and TRBJ2-2; TRBD1 agrees at 8 bases. CDR3 size: 16 residues. V dropped 6 bases and J dropped 6; count of bases not matched to a gene: 12. Germline values: CDR1 ENHRY, CDR2 SYGVKD. The CDR3 sequence is CAIRSRGQGASGELFF. The CDR3 nucleotides are TGTGCCATCAGATCTCGAGGACAGGGCGCTTCCGGGGAGCTGTTTTTT.

This clonotype was seen a few times. This chain uses TRBV19 with TRBJ1-1, with TRBD1 matching over 9 bases. Per the germline V gene, CDR1 is LNHDA and CDR2 is SQIVND (reference sequence). The ends lost 4 bases at V and 7 bases at J; junction bases unmatched: 13. This CDR3 region has 16 residues. CDR3 amino acids: CASSTAAGTGISEAFF. The CDR3 DNA sequence: TGTGCCAGTAGTACAGCAGCGGGGACAGGGATCAGTGAAGCTTTCTTT. Based on the CDR3 plus reference TRBV19 and TRBJ1-1, the full variable domain is DGGITQSPKYLFRKEGQNVTLSCEQNLNHDAMYWYRQDPGQGLRLIYYSQIVNDFQKGDIAEGYSVSREKKESFPLTVTSAQKNPTAFYLCASSTAAGTGISEAFFGQGTRLTVV.

The chain is built from TRBV30 and TRBJ1-2; tentative D call: TRBD1 (6 bases). The V and J ends lost 2 bases and 2 bases respectively, with 9 bases between them. CDR1 and CDR2 from the germline V gene are GTSNPN and SVGIG (reference sequence). This CDR3 is 13 amino acids long. The CDR3 spells CAWSITGNYGYTF. As DNA, the CDR3 is TGTGCCTGGAGTATTACAGGGAACTATGGCTACACCTTC.

There are a few counts of this clonotype. The chain links TRBV10-3 to TRBJ2-1, with 13 bases identical to TRBD2. Germline V gene data show CDR1 as ENHRY and CDR2 as SYGVKD. J lost 1 base, V lost 6 bases, and 3 bases had no gene match. This CDR3 has 16 residues. The CDR3 coding sequence is TGTGCCATCAGCGGGACTAGCGGGGATTCCTACAATGAGCAGTTCTTC. It encodes CAISGTSGDSYNEQFF.

The chain is built from TRBV19 and TRBJ1-1; no clear D. Trimming shortened V by 3 bases and J by 10 bases, and 12 bases separated the two germline ends. CDR3 size: 12 residues. Germline CDR1 LNHDA, CDR2 SQIVND (reference sequence). CDR3 region: CASSIDISRAFF. In nucleotides, the CDR3 is TGTGCCAGTAGTATCGACATTTCGAGAGCTTTCTTT.

This clonotype was seen only a few times. The rearrangement uses TRBV5-1 and TRBJ2-7; TRBD1 might be the D (6 bases). The V gene lost 4 bases and the J gene lost 1 base, with 12 bases spanning the gap. There are 14 residues in the CDR3. CDR1 and CDR2 from the germline V gene are SGHRS and YFSETQ. CDR3 sequence reads: CASSPTTGSYEQYF. CDR3 nucleotides: TGCGCCAGCAGCCCCACTACAGGGTCCTACGAGCAGTACTTC.

The gene calls are TRBV14 and TRBJ2-2; D is possibly TRBD1 (5 bases). The V gene's germline CDR1 is SGHDN and CDR2 FVKESK. This CDR3 has 14 residues. Trimming shortened V by 2 bases and J by 7 bases, and 11 bases separated the two germline ends. CDR3 protein: CASSQKRGVGELFF. The CDR3 nucleotides read TGTGCCAGCAGCCAAAAAAGGGGCGTCGGGGAGCTGTTTTTT.

The rearrangement uses TRBV5-1 and TRBJ2-1; no clear D. CDR1 is SGHRS and CDR2 is YFSETQ in the germline V gene. This CDR3 spans 13 amino acids. V was cut by 0 bases and J by 3 bases, with 4 bases left in between. The CDR3 DNA reads as TGCGCCAGCAGCTTGGAAAGCTACAATGAGCAGTTCTTC. It encodes CASSLESYNEQFF.

In this sample, this clonotype turned up many times. The genes are TRBV2 and TRBJ2-4; D possibly corresponds to TRBD2 (6 bases). Per germline, CDR1 SNHLY and CDR2 FYNNEI. Trimming took 8 bases from V and 6 from J, leaving 8 bases between them. CDR3 length equals 11 residues. CDR3 in DNA: TGTGCCAGCGGGAGGTTAAACATTCAGTACTTC. The encoded protein is CASGRLNIQYF.

Only a few counts were recorded for this clonotype. V is TRBV10-3 and J is TRBJ2-6, with D maybe TRBD2 (6 bases). Trimming left V 1 base short and J 0 bases short, with 13 bases between. The germline V gene encodes CDR1 ENHRY and CDR2 SYGVKD. CDR3 length equals 18 residues. CDR3 sequence reads: CAISEWGGPYSGANVLTF. Written as DNA, the CDR3 is TGTGCCATCAGTGAGTGGGGAGGCCCCTACTCTGGGGCCAACGTCCTGACTTTC.

J is TRBJ1-1 and V is TRBV5-1; 7 bases fit TRBD1. The length of the CDR3 is 15 residues. The germline V gene encodes CDR1 SGHRS and CDR2 YFSETQ. J gave up 1 base and V 4 bases, and 7 bases lay outside the gene matches. The CDR3 reads CASSTQGVGNTEAFF. CDR3 sequence (DNA): TGCGCCAGCAGCACGCAGGGGGTAGGGAACACTGAAGCTTTCTTT.

This clonotype has just a few counts. This chain connects TRBV6-1 to TRBJ2-7, with TRBD1 as a possible D gene (5 bases). The CDR3 is 16 residues long. V was clipped by 6 bases and J by 2 bases, with 20 bases between them. The germline gives CDR1 MNHNS, CDR2 SASEGT. CDR3 nucleotides: TGTGCCAGCAGCCACCAGTTCTCCAGGGCGGCCTACGAGCAGTACTTC. Encoded protein: CASSHQFSRAAYEQYF.

The gene calls are TRBV10-2 and TRBJ1-2; a weak D match, TRBD1 (6 bases). The V gene lost 7 bases and the J gene lost 4 bases, with 10 bases spanning the gap. The CDR3 length is 12 residues. In germline, CDR1 is WSHSY, CDR2 SAAADI. The CDR3 DNA is TGCGCCAGCACGGACAGCCGCTATGGCTACACCTTC. Protein: CASTDSRYGYTF.

A note on this clonotype: This may be a read error: a much more frequent sequence differs by one nucleotide. The chain uses TRBV20-1 and TRBJ1-1; D unresolved. CDR1 is DFQATT, CDR2 SNEGSKA, per germline (reference sequence). The CDR3 extends over 11 amino acids. CDR3 in amino acids: CSARAHTEAVF. CDR3 in DNA: TGCAGTGCTAGAGCCCACACTGAAGCTGTCTTT.

This sequence joins TRBV5-1 and TRBJ1-4, with D possibly matching TRBD1 (5 bases). CDR3 length: 14 residues. V was shortened by 1 base and J by 7 bases, with 11 bases between the two germline ends. CDR1 SGHRS and CDR2 YFSETQ come from the germline V gene. DNA for the CDR3: TGCGCCAGCAGCTTGCGGGGACTAGCTGAAAAACTGTTTTTT. Its translation is CASSLRGLAEKLFF.